One and the same sample provided the 15 T cell receptor beta chains below, sequenced in a study of T cells expressing NK-cell markers. One entry per CDR3 protein, without DNA, is what TCRdb gives after re-calling the 5' RACE reads. The sample shows approximately 440,000 distinct CDR3 sequences, and almost 1.5% sits with its ten largest clones. Sequenced material: blood T cells: a sorted CD56 or NKG2C T cell subset, CD4+ or CD8+ T cells, or bulk PBMC T cells (not recorded which). These receptors came from a woman between 50 and 59 years old in good health.

This chain connects TRBV3-1 to TRBJ2-7; TCRdb designates TRBD1, a call that cannot be tested without DNA. CDR1 LGHDT and CDR2 YNNKEL come from the germline V gene (reference sequence). The CDR3 consists of 15 residues. The CDR3 loop is CASSQDWGGRDEQYF.

This chain links TRBV24-1 with TRBJ1-1; with no DNA, the TCRdb D assignment of TRBD1 cannot be verified. The CDR3 spans 15 residues. CDR1 KGHDR and CDR2 SFDVKD come from the germline V gene. CDR3 sequence: CATSEATGGSTEAFF.

V gene TRBV12-3 or TRBV12-4 combines with J gene TRBJ2-7. The CDR3 loop spans 12 amino acids. The CDR3 reads CASSLAGPAAHF.

The rearrangement joins TRBV29-1 to TRBJ2-1; the D call of TRBD2 rests on TCRdb alone, since no DNA is present to check it. Germline CDR1 and CDR2: SQVTM and ANQGSEA. The CDR3 contains 12 residues. CDR3 sequence: CSVGRGSLEQFF.

V gene TRBV5-6 combines with J gene TRBJ2-4; TCRdb picks TRBD1, but there is no DNA to check that call. CDR1 and CDR2 from the germline V gene are SGHDT and YYEEEE. The CDR3 length is 16 residues. The CDR3 protein is CASSYDSFGTQNIQYF. Full variable domain (rest looked up from reference TRBV5-6 and TRBJ2-4): DAGVTQSPTHLIKTRGQQVTLRCSPKSGHDTVSWYQQALGQGPQFIFQYYEEEERQRGNFPDRFSGHQFPNYSSELNVNALLLGDSALYLCASSYDSFGTQNIQYFGAGTRLSVL.

The V call is TRBV7-2, the J call TRBJ1-2. The germline V gene has CDR1 SGHTA and CDR2 FQGNSA. CDR3 length: 13 amino acids. CDR3 loop: CASSLALGSGYTF.

The chain has TRBV5-1 and TRBJ2-1; TCRdb calls TRBD1, which cannot be checked without DNA. The V gene's germline CDR1 is SGHRS and CDR2 YFSETQ. The CDR3 covers 14 residues. The CDR3 loop reads CASSLALGQGPQFF.

The chain joins TRBV5-1 to TRBJ2-1; lacking DNA, the TRBD2 call made by TCRdb goes unchecked. This CDR3 has 15 amino acids. From germline, CDR1 is SGHRS and CDR2 YFSETQ. The CDR3 protein is CASSSLAGDQGEQFF.

The chain employs TRBV30 and TRBJ2-5; the D gene TCRdb calls, TRBD1, cannot be checked with no DNA. The CDR3 has 14 amino acids. Germline V lookup: CDR1 GTSNPN, CDR2 SVGIG (reference sequence). CDR3 residues: CAWTLGGGGETQYF.

This chain joins TRBV5-1 and TRBJ1-4. Looked up from germline, CDR1 is SGHRS and CDR2 is YFSETQ. The CDR3 sequence is 14 residues long. The chain's CDR3 is CASSLESSDEKLFF.

The chain combines TRBV14 with TRBJ2-1; with no DNA, the TCRdb D assignment of TRBD1 cannot be verified. Germline V gene sequence: CDR1 SGHDN, CDR2 FVKESK. The CDR3 totals 13 residues. This chain's CDR3 is CASSLQGADEQFF.

The chain couples TRBV11-3 to TRBJ1-3; TCRdb selects TRBD1, and the lack of DNA leaves this call unchecked. Germline V gives CDR1 SGHNT, CDR2 YENEEA. This CDR3 is built from 17 residues. The CDR3 protein is CASSLGDGRSSGNTIYF.

The chain is built from TRBV2 and TRBJ2-3. CDR1 and CDR2 (germline): SNHLY, FYNNEI. This CDR3 spans 13 amino acids. CDR3 amino acids: CASSGFYTDTQYF. The full variable domain, in which reference TRBV2 and TRBJ2-3 provide the parts outside the CDR3, is EPEVTQTPSHQVTQMGQEVILRCVPISNHLYFYWYRQILGQKVEFLVSFYNNEISEKSEIFDDQFSVERPDGSNFTLKIRSTKLEDSAMYFCASSGFYTDTQYFGPGTRLTVL.

The gene calls are TRBV7-2 and TRBJ2-3; TCRdb returns TRBD2, unconfirmable since there is no DNA. The CDR3 spans 16 residues. Germline V gene data show CDR1 as SGHTA and CDR2 as FQGNSA. The CDR3: CASSLNGRRDTDTQYF.

J is TRBJ2-2 and V is TRBV20-1; TCRdb's assignment of TRBD2 cannot be checked, as there is no DNA. Germline V lookup: CDR1 DFQATT, CDR2 SNEGSKA (reference sequence). The CDR3 has 16 amino acids. CDR3 amino acids: CSARPDTSGVIGELFF.